Below are 14 T cell receptor beta chains sequenced from a single sample in a study of cytomegalovirus exposure and HLA in healthy donors. The PCR made use of 60 Vbeta and 13 Jbeta primers. TCRdb's copy holds only in-frame clones and misses some; the assay was immunoSEQ multiplex PCR. The top ten clones hold 2% to 2.5% of a sample with about 140,000 clones, around three quarters of them seen once. The sequencing input was PBMCs. These receptors all come from a man aged 30-40 years in good health and CMV-seronegative.

This clone was seen only a few times. The V call is TRBV2, the J call TRBJ2-7, with 9 bases matching TRBD1. CDR3 size: 16 residues. The germline V gene encodes CDR1 SNHLY and CDR2 FYNNEI. The V segment lost 5 bases and the J segment 0 bases; nucleotides outside the gene matches: 8. CDR3 in amino acids: CASSRGTGPDSYEQYF. As DNA, the CDR3 is TGTGCCAGCAGTCGAGGGACAGGGCCCGACTCCTACGAGCAGTACTTC.

This rearrangement joins TRBV29-1 to TRBJ2-7; 13 positions agree with TRBD2. The germline CDR1 and CDR2 sequences are SQVTM and ANQGSEA. Trimming removed 6 bases from V and 3 bases from J; junction bases left unmatched: 2. This CDR3 contains 13 residues. CDR3 loop: CSVGTSGNYEQYF. The CDR3 nucleotides read TGCAGCGTCGGGACTAGCGGGAACTACGAGCAGTACTTC.

This rearrangement joins TRBV28 to TRBJ1-1; 7 bases agree with TRBD1. Per germline, CDR1 MDHEN and CDR2 SYDVKM. Germline trimming cut 5 bases from V and 5 bases from J; bases unmatched to any gene: 11. CDR3 length: 15 residues. The CDR3 reads CASSIPGGLRTEAFF. As DNA, the CDR3 is TGTGCCAGCAGTATCCCAGGGGGGCTGAGGACTGAAGCTTTCTTT.

This rearrangement joins TRBV14 to TRBJ1-4; D not certain. V was cut by 4 bases and J by 0 bases, with 9 bases left in between. In germline, CDR1 is SGHDN, CDR2 FVKESK. The CDR3 sequence is 15 residues long. The DNA for the CDR3 is TGTGCCAGCAGCCCGAGGGCAGCAACTAATGAAAAACTGTTTTTT. It is translated as CASSPRAATNEKLFF. The variable domain in full, with the rest retrieved from reference TRBV14 and TRBJ1-4, is EAGVTQFPSHSVIEKGQTVTLRCDPISGHDNLYWYRRVMGKEIKFLLHFVKESKQDESGMPNNRFLAERTGGTYSTLKVQPAELEDSGVYFCASSPRAATNEKLFFGSGTQLSVL.

This chain uses TRBV28 with TRBJ2-3, with TRBD2 matching over 9 bases. This CDR3 has 13 residues. V shed 10 bases, J shed 4 bases, and the junction held 6 bases outside the gene matches. CDR1 MDHEN and CDR2 SYDVKM come from the germline V gene. The CDR3 spells CATYSGSADTQYF. The CDR3 DNA reads as TGTGCCACCTATAGCGGGAGCGCAGATACGCAGTATTTT.

The chain recombines TRBV6-1 with TRBJ2-1; 8 bases fit TRBD2. The CDR3 spans 19 residues. V shed 1 base, J shed 2 bases, and the junction held 13 bases outside the gene matches. Germline CDR1 MNHNS, CDR2 SASEGT. The CDR3 region is CASSEGIPGLGSAYNEQFF. In DNA, the CDR3 is TGTGCCAGCAGTGAAGGGATACCGGGACTAGGATCCGCCTACAATGAGCAGTTCTTC.

The V gene is TRBV5-6, the J gene TRBJ1-4, with D perhaps matching TRBD1 (6 bases). Trimming took 4 bases from V and 5 from J, leaving 15 bases between them. Germline CDR1 reads SGHDT; CDR2 reads YYEEEE. The length of the CDR3 is 15 residues. The CDR3 sequence: CASSLMAQGNEKLFF. In nucleotides, the CDR3 is TGTGCCAGCAGCCTGATGGCCCAGGGGAATGAAAAACTGTTTTTT.

A few counts support this clone. The chain's CDR3 is CASSPLSSTDTQYF. The CDR3 DNA is TGCGCCAGCAGCCCCCTATCGAGCACAGATACGCAGTATTTT. The rearrangement joins TRBV5-1 to TRBJ2-3; D not resolved. The V end lost 4 bases, the J end lost 0 bases, and 9 bases lay between the germline ends. The CDR3 is made up of 14 amino acids. Germline assignment: CDR1 SGHRS and CDR2 YFSETQ.

This clone was found a few times. This rearrangement joins TRBV10-3 to TRBJ2-1; possible D gene TRBD2, 7 bases. From germline, CDR1 is ENHRY and CDR2 SYGVKD. V lost 1 base and J lost 8, with 15 bases in between. CDR3 length equals 15 residues. CDR3 sequence (DNA): TGTGCCATCAGTGAGTGGGGGGGGCCTCAGGATGAGCAGTTCTTC. Protein: CAISEWGGPQDEQFF.

This clone was observed a single time. The gene calls are TRBV18 and TRBJ1-5; tentatively, D is TRBD1 (5 bases). Germline V CDR1 and CDR2: KGHSH, LQKENI. V dropped 1 base and J dropped 0 bases, with 7 bases sitting between them. There are 15 residues in the CDR3. DNA for the CDR3: TGTGCCAGCTCACCACTCGACAGTAGCAATCAGCCCCAGCATTTT. Its translation: CASSPLDSSNQPQHF.

This clone appeared a single time. One end of the junction fails to match germline, which may point to a read error. As DNA, the CDR3 is TGTGCCAGCAGCCCCGACAGGGTTAGCAATCAGCCCCAGAATTTT. It yields the protein CASSPDRVSNQPQNF. J is TRBJ1-5 and V is TRBV7-8; 7 nucleotides agree with TRBD1. In germline, CDR1 is SGHVS, CDR2 FQNEAQ. The CDR3 contains 15 residues. The variable domain in full, completed from reference TRBV7-8 and TRBJ1-5, reads GAGVSQSPRYKVAKRGQDVALRCDPISGHVSLFWYQQALGQGPEFLTYFQNEAQLDKSGLPSDRFFAERPEGSVSTLKIQRTQQEDSAVYLCASSPDRVSNQPQNFGDGTRLSIL.

The chain carries TRBV1 and TRBJ1-2; no check of the table's D call, TRBD1, against the DNA was made. TRBV1 constitutes a pseudogene. CDR3 length: 16 amino acids. The CDR3, as DNA: TGCACCAGCAGCCAGACGACAGGGGACAGGTCATATGGCTACACCTTC. This encodes CTSSQTTGDRSYGYTF.

The rearrangement links TRBV6-1 to TRBJ1-5; D gene ambiguous. V was clipped by 7 bases and J by 3 bases, with 16 bases between them. The germline CDR1 and CDR2 sequences are MNHNS and SASEGT. This CDR3 spans 15 amino acids. The CDR3 DNA reads as TGTGCCAGCATCGACGGGAGGGCGCTCAATCAGCCCCAGCATTTT. This translates into CASIDGRALNQPQHF.

The chain has TRBV19 and TRBJ1-5; perhaps TRBD1 as D (5 bases). The V gene's germline CDR1 is LNHDA and CDR2 SQIVND (reference sequence). The V end lost 8 bases, the J end lost 7 bases, and 15 bases lay between the germline ends. CDR3 length: 13 amino acids. CDR3 sequence (DNA): TGTGCCAGTGGCACAGGTGCTGGGCAGCCCCAGCATTTT. This translates into CASGTGAGQPQHF.